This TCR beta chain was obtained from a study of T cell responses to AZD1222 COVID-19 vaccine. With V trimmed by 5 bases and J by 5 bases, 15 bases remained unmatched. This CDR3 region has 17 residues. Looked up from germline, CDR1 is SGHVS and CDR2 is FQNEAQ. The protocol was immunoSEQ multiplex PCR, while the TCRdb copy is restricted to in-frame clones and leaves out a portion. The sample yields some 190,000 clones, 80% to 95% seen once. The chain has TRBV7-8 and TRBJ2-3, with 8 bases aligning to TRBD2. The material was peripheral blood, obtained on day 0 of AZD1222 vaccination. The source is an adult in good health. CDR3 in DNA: TGTGCCAGCAGCGGACCAGTAGCGGGGCTGGCCGAAGATACGCAGTATTTT. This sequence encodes CASSGPVAGLAEDTQYF.